This T cell receptor beta chain came from a study of low-dose radiotherapy and immunotherapy resistance in tumors. Time point: before trial treatment. TRAV- and TRBV-specific primers were used for first-strand cDNA, which covered alpha and beta chains. Amplification, which lasted 15 to 20 PCR cycles, used a constant-region primer and V-primer adapter to amplify TCRs. A single record per CDR3 protein comes from TCRdb applying MiXCR to the reads. Of some 88,000 distinct CDR3 sequences listed, 9.4% are singletons. The CDR3 loop spans 16 amino acids. V was clipped by 5 bases and J by 0 bases, with 15 bases between them. The germline V gene has CDR1 SGHTA and CDR2 FQGNSA. This clonotype was counted ten times or more.

This TCR was sampled from a male donor with prostate cancer. Material: PBMCs, obtained before treatment. The chain joins TRBV7-2 to TRBJ2-3; D perhaps matches TRBD2 (6 bases). The CDR3 loop is CASSMGLETSTDTQYF. The CDR3, as DNA: TGTGCCAGCAGCATGGGACTCGAAACTAGCACAGATACGCAGTATTTT.